These 13 T cell receptor beta chains were all obtained from the same sample, sequenced in a study of shared clonotypes between healthy human individuals. The assay was immunoSEQ multiplex PCR, and TCRdb's table has in-frame clones only and misses some. The sample includes over a million clones, approximately 98.5% of them seen just once. The sample taken for sequencing was naive CD4+ T cells sorted from blood. Sample subset: CD45RA+ positively selected. The receptors come from a man aged 25-45 years in good health.

The chain couples TRBV7-9 to TRBJ2-7; perhaps TRBD2 as D (6 bases). Germline V lookup: CDR1 SEHNR, CDR2 FQNEAQ (reference sequence). Deletions cut 8 bases from V and 6 bases from J, with 14 bases between. The CDR3 sequence is 12 residues long. CDR3 loop: CASRGGGIEQYF. CDR3 in DNA: TGTGCCAGCCGGGGTGGAGGGATCGAGCAGTACTTC.

This chain connects TRBV5-1 to TRBJ1-2; no definite D call. Trimming stripped 2 bases from V and 7 bases from J, with 18 bases between. Germline V gene lookup returns CDR1 SGHRS and CDR2 YFSETQ. The CDR3 length is 15 residues. Here the CDR3 reads CASSLGFGGEAGYTF. CDR3 coding DNA: TGCGCCAGCAGCTTAGGCTTCGGCGGGGAGGCTGGCTACACCTTC.

This chain connects TRBV5-8 to TRBJ2-5; D is unclear. Germline V gene data show CDR1 as SGHTS and CDR2 as YDEGEE. This CDR3 is 16 amino acids long. With 4 bases removed from V and 2 bases from J, the gap between germline ends came to 18 bases. CDR3 in DNA: TGTGCCAGCAGCCTGGGGAAGGGTCTCACTCAAGAGACCCAGTACTTC. It specifies CASSLGKGLTQETQYF. Complete variable domain (other parts from reference TRBV5-8 and TRBJ2-5): EAGVTQSPTHLIKTRGQQATLRCSPISGHTSVYWYQQALGLGLQFLLWYDEGEERNRGNFPPRFSGRQFPNYSSELNVNALELEDSALYLCASSLGKGLTQETQYFGPGTRLLVL.

V and J are TRBV7-3 and TRBJ2-5; D ambiguous. The V end was cut by 5 bases, the J end by 1 base, with 14 bases between. The CDR3 loop spans 15 amino acids. From germline, CDR1 is SGHTA and CDR2 FQGTGA. The CDR3 spells CASSPGDGGQETQYF. CDR3 bases: TGTGCCAGCAGCCCAGGAGATGGCGGCCAAGAGACCCAGTACTTC.

The rearrangement joins TRBV28 to TRBJ2-1; D gene uncertain. V lost 6 bases, J lost 4 bases, and 7 bases lay in between. This CDR3 has 12 residues. Germline lookup yields CDR1 MDHEN and CDR2 SYDVKM. The CDR3 DNA is TGTGCCAGCAGCCCCGGGTACAATGAGCAGTTCTTC. Residues: CASSPGYNEQFF.

The V gene is TRBV5-1, the J gene TRBJ1-2, with a possible D match to TRBD1 (6 bases). The V and J ends lost 0 bases and 6 bases respectively, with 12 bases between them. CDR3 length: 14 amino acids. Germline CDR1 is SGHRS and CDR2 is YFSETQ. The CDR3: CASSLEGQGNGYTF. The CDR3 coding sequence is TGCGCCAGCAGCTTGGAAGGGCAGGGGAATGGCTACACCTTC.

The chain links TRBV9 to TRBJ2-2, with a possible D match to TRBD2 (6 bases). V lost 4 bases and J lost 0, with 10 bases in between. Germline CDR1 is SGDLS and CDR2 is YYNGEE. CDR3 length: 15 amino acids. The CDR3 loop reads CASSRELANTGELFF. For the CDR3, the DNA is TGTGCCAGCAGCCGGGAGCTAGCGAACACCGGGGAGCTGTTTTTT.

Note on this clone: The same CDR3 also results from other DNA sequences found in this sample. This chain links TRBV6-6 with TRBJ2-7; D is uncertain. The CDR3 extends over 12 amino acids. Germline-derived CDR1 and CDR2 are MNHNY and SVGAGI (reference sequence). Trimming shortened V by 0 bases and J by 3 bases, and 3 bases separated the two germline ends. CDR3 sequence reads: CASSYSYYEQYF. The CDR3 region has the DNA TGTGCCAGCAGTTACTCGTACTACGAGCAGTACTTC.

As for this clone: Distinct nucleotide sequences in the sample also encode this CDR3. The rearrangement links TRBV15 to TRBJ2-5; 12 nucleotides agree with TRBD1. CDR1 LNHNV and CDR2 YYDKDF come from the germline V gene (reference sequence). Losses at the gene ends were 5 bases for V and 4 bases for J; bases not matched to a gene: 2. The CDR3 contains 14 residues. CDR3 loop: CATSRDRGRETQYF. CDR3 in DNA: TGTGCCACCAGCCGGGACAGGGGGCGAGAGACCCAGTACTTC.

The chain joins TRBV7-2 to TRBJ2-7, with D perhaps TRBD2 (6 bases). CDR1 and CDR2 from the germline V gene are SGHTA and FQGNSA. CDR3 length: 16 amino acids. V was pared by 0 bases and J by 3 bases, with 15 bases between. CDR3 residues: CASSLAGTSPIYEQYF. CDR3 coding DNA: TGTGCCAGCAGCTTAGCCGGCACTAGCCCAATCTACGAGCAGTACTTC.

As regards this clone: Other nucleotide sequences from this sample produce the same CDR3. CDR3 protein: CASSLESSYNEQFF. DNA of the CDR3: TGCGCCAGCAGCTTAGAAAGTTCCTACAATGAGCAGTTCTTC. The chain links TRBV5-1 to TRBJ2-1, with D unclear. V dropped 2 bases and J dropped 1 base, with 7 bases sitting between them. The CDR3 runs to 14 residues. The germline V gene encodes CDR1 SGHRS and CDR2 YFSETQ.

This rearrangement joins TRBV28 to TRBJ1-5; TRBD1 matches 8 bases. After removal of 6 bases from V and 1 base from J, the junction contained 2 bases not matched to a gene. The CDR3 consists of 14 residues. CDR1 MDHEN and CDR2 SYDVKM come from the germline V gene. The CDR3, as DNA: TGTGCCAGCAGGACAGGGGAAAGCAATCAGCCCCAGCATTTT. Encoded protein: CASRTGESNQPQHF.

This chain links TRBV7-9 with TRBJ2-3, with a weak D call TRBD2 (5 bases). There are 14 residues in the CDR3. The V and J ends lost 5 bases and 0 bases respectively, with 9 bases between them. The V gene's germline CDR1 is SEHNR and CDR2 FQNEAQ (reference sequence). CDR3 sequence: CASSPEGSTDTQYF. CDR3 nucleotide sequence: TGTGCCAGCAGCCCAGAGGGTAGCACAGATACGCAGTATTTT. The entire variable domain, with the rest obtained from reference TRBV7-9 and TRBJ2-3, is as follows: DTGVSQNPRHKITKRGQNVTFRCDPISEHNRLYWYRQTLGQGPEFLTYFQNEAQLEKSRLLSDRFSAERPKGSFSTLEIQRTEQGDSAMYLCASSPEGSTDTQYFGPGTRLTVL.